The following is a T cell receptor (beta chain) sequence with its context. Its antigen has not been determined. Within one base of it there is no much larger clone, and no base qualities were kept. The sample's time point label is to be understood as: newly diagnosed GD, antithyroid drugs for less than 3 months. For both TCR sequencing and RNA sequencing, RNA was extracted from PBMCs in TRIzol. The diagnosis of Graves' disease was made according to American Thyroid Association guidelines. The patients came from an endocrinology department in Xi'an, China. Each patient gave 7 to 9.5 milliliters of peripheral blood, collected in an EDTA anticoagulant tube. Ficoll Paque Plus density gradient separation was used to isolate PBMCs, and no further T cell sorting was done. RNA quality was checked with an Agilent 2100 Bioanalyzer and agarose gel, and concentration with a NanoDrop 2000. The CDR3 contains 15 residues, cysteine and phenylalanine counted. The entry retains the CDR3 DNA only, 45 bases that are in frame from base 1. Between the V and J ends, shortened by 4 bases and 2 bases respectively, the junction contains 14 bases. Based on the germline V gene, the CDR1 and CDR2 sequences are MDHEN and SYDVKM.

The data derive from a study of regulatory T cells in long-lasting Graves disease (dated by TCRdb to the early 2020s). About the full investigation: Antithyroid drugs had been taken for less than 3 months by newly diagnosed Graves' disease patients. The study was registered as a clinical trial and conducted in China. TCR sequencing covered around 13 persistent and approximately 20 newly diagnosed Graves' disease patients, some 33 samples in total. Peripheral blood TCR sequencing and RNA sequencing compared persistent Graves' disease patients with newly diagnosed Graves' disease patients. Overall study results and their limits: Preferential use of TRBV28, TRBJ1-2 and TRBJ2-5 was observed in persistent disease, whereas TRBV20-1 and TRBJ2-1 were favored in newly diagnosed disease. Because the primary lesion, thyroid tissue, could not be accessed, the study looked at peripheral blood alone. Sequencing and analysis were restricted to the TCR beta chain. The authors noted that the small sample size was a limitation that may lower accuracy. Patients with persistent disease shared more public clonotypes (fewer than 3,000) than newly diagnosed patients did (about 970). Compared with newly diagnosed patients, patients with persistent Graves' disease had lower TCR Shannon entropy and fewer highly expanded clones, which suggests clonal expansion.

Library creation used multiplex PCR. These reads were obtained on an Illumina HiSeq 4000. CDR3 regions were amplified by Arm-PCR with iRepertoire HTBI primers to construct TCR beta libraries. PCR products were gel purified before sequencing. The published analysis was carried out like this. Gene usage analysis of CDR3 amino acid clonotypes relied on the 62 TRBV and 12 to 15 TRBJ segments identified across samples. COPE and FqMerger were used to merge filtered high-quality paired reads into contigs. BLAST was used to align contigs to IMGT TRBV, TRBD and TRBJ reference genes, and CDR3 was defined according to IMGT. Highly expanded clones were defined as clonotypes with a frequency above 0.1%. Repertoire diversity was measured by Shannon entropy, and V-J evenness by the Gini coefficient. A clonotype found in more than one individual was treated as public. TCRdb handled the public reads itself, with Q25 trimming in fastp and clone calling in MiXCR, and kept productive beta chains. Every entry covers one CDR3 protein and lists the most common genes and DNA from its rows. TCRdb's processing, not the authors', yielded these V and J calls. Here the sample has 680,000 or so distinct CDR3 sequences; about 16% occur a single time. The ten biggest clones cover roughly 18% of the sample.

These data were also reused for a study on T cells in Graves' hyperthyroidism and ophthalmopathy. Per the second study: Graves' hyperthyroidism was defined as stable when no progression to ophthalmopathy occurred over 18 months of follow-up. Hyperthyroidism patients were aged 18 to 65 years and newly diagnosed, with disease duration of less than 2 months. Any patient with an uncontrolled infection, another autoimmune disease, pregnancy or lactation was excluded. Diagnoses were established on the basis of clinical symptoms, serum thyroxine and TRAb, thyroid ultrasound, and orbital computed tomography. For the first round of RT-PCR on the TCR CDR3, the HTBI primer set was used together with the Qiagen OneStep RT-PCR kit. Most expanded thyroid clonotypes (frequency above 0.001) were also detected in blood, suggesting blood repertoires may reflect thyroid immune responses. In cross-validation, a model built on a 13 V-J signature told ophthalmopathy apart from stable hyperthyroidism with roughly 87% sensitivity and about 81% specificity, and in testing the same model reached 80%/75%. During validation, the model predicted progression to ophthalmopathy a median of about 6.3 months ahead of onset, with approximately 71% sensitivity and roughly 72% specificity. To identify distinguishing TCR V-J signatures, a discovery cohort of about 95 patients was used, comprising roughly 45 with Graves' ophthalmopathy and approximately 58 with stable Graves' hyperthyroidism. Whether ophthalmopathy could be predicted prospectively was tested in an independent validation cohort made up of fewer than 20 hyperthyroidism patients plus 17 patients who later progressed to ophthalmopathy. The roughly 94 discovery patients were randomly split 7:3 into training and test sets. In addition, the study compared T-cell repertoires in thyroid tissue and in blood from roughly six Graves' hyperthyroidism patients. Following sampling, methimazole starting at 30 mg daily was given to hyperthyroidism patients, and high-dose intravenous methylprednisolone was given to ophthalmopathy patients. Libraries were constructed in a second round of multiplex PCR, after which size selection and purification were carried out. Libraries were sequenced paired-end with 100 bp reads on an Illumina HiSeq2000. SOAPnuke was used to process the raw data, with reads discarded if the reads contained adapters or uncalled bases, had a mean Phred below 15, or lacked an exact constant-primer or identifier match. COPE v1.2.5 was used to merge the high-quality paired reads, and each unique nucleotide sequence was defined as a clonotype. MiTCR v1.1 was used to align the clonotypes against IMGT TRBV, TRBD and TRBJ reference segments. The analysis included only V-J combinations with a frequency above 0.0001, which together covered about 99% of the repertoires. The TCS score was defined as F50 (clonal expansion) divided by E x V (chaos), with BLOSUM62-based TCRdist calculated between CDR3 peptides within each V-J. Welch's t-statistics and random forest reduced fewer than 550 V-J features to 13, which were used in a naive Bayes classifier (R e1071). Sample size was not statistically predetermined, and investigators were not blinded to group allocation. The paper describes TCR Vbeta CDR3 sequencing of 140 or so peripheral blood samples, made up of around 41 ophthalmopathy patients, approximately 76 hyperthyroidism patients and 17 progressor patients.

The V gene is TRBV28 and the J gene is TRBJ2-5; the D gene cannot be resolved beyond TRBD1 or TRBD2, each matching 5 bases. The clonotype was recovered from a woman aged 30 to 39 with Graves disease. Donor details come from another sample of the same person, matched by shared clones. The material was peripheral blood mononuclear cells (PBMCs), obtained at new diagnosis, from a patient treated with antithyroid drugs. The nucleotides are TGTGCCAGCAGTTCTCGGACTGGGGGACAAGAGACCCAGTACTTC. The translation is CASSSRTGGQETQYF.